This entry lists 18 T cell receptor beta chains sequenced from one sample in a study of T cell repertoires in cytomegalovirus infection. TCRdb used MiXCR to reprocess the reads, holding one entry per CDR3 protein. The sample lists 450,000 to 650,000 distinct CDR3 sequences, 40% seen once, with about 46% in the top ten. For these TCRs, the target antigens are not known. The source material was cultured PBMCs, sampled from culture after CMV antigen stimulation. Receptor source: a human donor in good health (CMV status not recorded). Some clones in this sample may be carry-over from other donors' samples.

J is TRBJ2-3 and V is TRBV7-2, with a weak D call TRBD2 (5 bases). The V and J ends lost 5 bases and 0 bases respectively, with 9 bases between them. The CDR3 is 14 amino acids. CDR1 SGHTA and CDR2 FQGNSA come from the germline V gene. The CDR3 bases are TGTGCCAGCAGCAAACGACTAAGCACAGATACGCAGTATTTT. The encoded protein is CASSKRLSTDTQYF.

This clonotype appeared a few times. The CDR3 sequence: CASSQDAGGPYRTDTQYF. CDR3 DNA: TGCGCCAGCAGCCAAGATGCCGGGGGGCCCTACCGCACAGATACGCAGTATTTT. The chain carries TRBV4-3 and TRBJ2-3; TRBD2 might be the D (7 bases). Germline-derived CDR1 and CDR2 are LGHNA and YSLEER. This CDR3 region has 18 residues. Trimming removed 0 bases at V and 1 base at J, with 17 bases between.

The rearrangement joins TRBV12-3 or TRBV12-4 to TRBJ2-1, with TRBD2 identical over 12 bases. V shed 4 bases and J 6 bases; nucleotides not matched to a gene: 10. The CDR3 runs 17 residues. The CDR3 here is CASSSRLAGVGTNEQFF. The CDR3 DNA reads TGTGCCAGCAGTTCCCGACTAGCGGGAGTTGGTACCAATGAGCAGTTCTTC.

The chain joins TRBV24-1 to TRBJ2-1, with D uncertain. CDR1 is KGHDR, CDR2 SFDVKD, per germline. The CDR3 extends over 12 amino acids. V lost 7 bases to trimming and J lost 6 bases, with 9 bases between them. The CDR3 DNA reads as TGTGCCACCAGAGACCGAGCCAATGAGCAGTTCTTC. Amino acid sequence: CATRDRANEQFF.

The rearrangement joins TRBV7-9 to TRBJ1-2, with 10 positions matching TRBD1. V was pared by 0 bases and J by 4 bases, with 2 bases of the junction left unmatched. This CDR3 contains 15 residues. Germline CDR1 and CDR2: SEHNR and FQNEAQ (reference sequence). As DNA, the CDR3 is TGTGCCAGCAGCTTAGCGGGGACAGGGGTCTATGGCTACACCTTC. This sequence encodes CASSLAGTGVYGYTF.

This clonotype occurred many times. The V and J genes are TRBV7-2 and TRBJ2-5, with TRBD2 as a possible D gene (6 bases). Germline assignment: CDR1 SGHTA and CDR2 FQGNSA. V lost 5 bases, J lost 3 bases, and 13 bases lay in between. CDR3 size: 14 residues. The CDR3 nucleotides are TGTGCCAGCAGCCCCCGGGCGGGGAAAGAGACCCAGTACTTC. Its translation: CASSPRAGKETQYF.

The chain links TRBV7-2 to TRBJ1-6; unclear D gene. In germline, CDR1 is SGHTA, CDR2 FQGNSA. The CDR3 is made up of 12 amino acids. Trimming removed 3 bases from V and 10 bases from J, with 7 bases in between. CDR3 coding DNA: TGTGCCAGCAGCTTCCTTGGGTCACCCCTCCACTTT. Protein product: CASSFLGSPLHF. Variable domain in full (rest from reference TRBV7-2 and TRBJ1-6): GAGVSQSPSNKVTEKGKDVELRCDPISGHTALYWYRQSLGQGLEFLIYFQGNSAPDKSGLPSDRFSAERTGGSVSTLTIQRTQQEDSAVYLCASSFLGSPLHFGNGTRLTVT.

The genes are TRBV11-2 and TRBJ1-1; D is undetermined. V was trimmed by 4 bases and J by 0 bases, leaving 12 bases between them. The CDR3 has 15 amino acids. CDR1 is SGHAT and CDR2 is FQNNGV in the germline V gene. As DNA, the CDR3 is TGTGCCAGCAGCTCACTTAGGACGGTGAACACTGAAGCTTTCTTT. Amino acid sequence: CASSSLRTVNTEAFF.

The chain carries TRBV7-9 and TRBJ2-1; TRBD2 agrees at 12 bases. Germline V gene sequence: CDR1 SEHNR, CDR2 FQNEAQ (reference sequence). The CDR3 has 18 residues. The junction had 11 bases not matched to a gene; V was cut back by 4 bases and J by 4 bases. The chain's CDR3 is CASSSRQRTSGTYNEQFF. CDR3 DNA sequence: TGTGCCAGCAGCTCCAGACAGAGGACTAGCGGGACTTACAATGAGCAGTTCTTC.

The rearrangement uses TRBV20-1 and TRBJ2-5; a weak D match, TRBD2 (6 bases). Germline CDR1 and CDR2: DFQATT and SNEGSKA (reference sequence). Trimming stripped 5 bases from V and 5 bases from J, with 12 bases between. CDR3 length: 12 residues. As DNA, the CDR3 is TGCAGTGCTGGGCGGGGAGGCGAGACCCAGTACTTC. It yields the protein CSAGRGGETQYF.

This sequence joins TRBV5-1 and TRBJ2-3; D is possibly TRBD2 (6 bases). The V end lost 1 base, the J end lost 2 bases, and 11 bases lay between the germline ends. Germline CDR1 reads SGHRS; CDR2 reads YFSETQ. CDR3 length: 15 residues. The CDR3 is CASSLLRGNTDTQYF. The CDR3 DNA sequence: TGCGCCAGCAGCTTGTTACGCGGGAACACAGATACGCAGTATTTT.

This clonotype was detected ten times or more. This CDR3 reads CASSRDFYGYTF. The DNA for the CDR3 is TGTGCCAGCAGTCGAGATTTTTATGGCTACACCTTC. V usage is TRBV12-3 or TRBV12-4 and J usage is TRBJ1-2, with D unclear. V shed 5 bases and J shed 5 bases, with 9 bases lying between them. The CDR3 is 12 residues long.

The chain is built from TRBV2 and TRBJ1-2, with D uncertain. The ends were cut back, 1 base at V and 3 bases at J, with 15 bases in the middle. This CDR3 is built from 16 residues. Germline CDR1 is SNHLY and CDR2 is FYNNEI. The DNA for the CDR3 is TGTGCCAGCAGTGAAGAGCTGGGTTGGCGGGACTATGGCTACACCTTC. Protein sequence: CASSEELGWRDYGYTF.

This sequence joins TRBV7-8 and TRBJ2-3; D remains ambiguous. V was cut by 3 bases and J by 3 bases, with 10 bases left in between. Germline CDR1 and CDR2: SGHVS and FQNEAQ. CDR3 length: 14 amino acids. CDR3 in amino acids: CASSFSWRTDTQYF. CDR3 DNA: TGTGCCAGCAGCTTTTCGTGGCGAACAGATACGCAGTATTTT.

V gene TRBV2 combines with J gene TRBJ2-3; 10 bases map to TRBD1. Germline loops: CDR1 SNHLY, CDR2 FYNNEI. There are 14 residues in the CDR3. J was trimmed by 0 bases and V by 11 bases; bases with no gene match: 5. In DNA form, the CDR3 reads TGTGCCGGAGACAGGGGGCAAAGCACAGATACGCAGTATTTT. Its protein product is CAGDRGQSTDTQYF.

This sequence joins TRBV18 and TRBJ2-5; no firm D call. In germline, CDR1 is KGHSH, CDR2 LQKENI. This CDR3 region has 13 residues. The V gene lost 2 bases and the J gene lost 2 bases, with 6 bases spanning the gap. The CDR3 bases are TGTGCCAGCTCACCAAACCCACAAGAGACCCAGTACTTC. Its translation: CASSPNPQETQYF. The complete variable domain, with remaining parts taken from reference TRBV18 and TRBJ2-5, reads NAGVMQNPRHLVRRRGQEARLRCSPMKGHSHVYWYRQLPEEGLKFMVYLQKENIIDESGMPKERFSAEFPKEGPSILRIQQVVRGDSAAYFCASSPNPQETQYFGPGTRLLVL.

J is TRBJ1-2 and V is TRBV7-8; D gene uncertain. The CDR3 length is 12 residues. Germline V gene data show CDR1 as SGHVS and CDR2 as FQNEAQ. V was trimmed by 0 bases and J by 3 bases, leaving 2 bases between them. The CDR3 loop reads CASSLAYYGYTF. CDR3 bases: TGTGCCAGCAGCTTAGCATACTATGGCTACACCTTC.

This clonotype has only a few counts. J is TRBJ2-3 and V is TRBV12-3 or TRBV12-4; maybe TRBD2 (6 bases). The CDR3 is made up of 17 amino acids. Between the trimmed V and J ends, which lost 5 bases and 6 bases, there was a span of 24 bases. The CDR3 nucleotides read TGTGCCAGCAGTCCGCTGGGTTTGCGGGGCATTTGGGATACGCAGTATTTT. It translates to CASSPLGLRGIWDTQYF.